This TCR beta chain was sequenced for a study of T cell changes during pregnancy in multiple sclerosis. This clone appeared once. Some clones are missing from TCRdb's copy, which holds only in-frame ones; the method was immunoSEQ multiplex PCR. This table has 55,000 to 65,000 clones, over 90% appearing once. Germline V gene data show CDR1 as MNHNS and CDR2 as SASEGT. The CDR3 is 16 amino acids. With 0 bases removed from V and 0 bases from J, the gap between germline ends came to 6 bases. This TCR was recovered from a female donor with multiple sclerosis, enrolled in a pregnancy study. The chain joins TRBV6-1 to TRBJ1-6; D is uncertain. The sample in question was CD8+ T cells from peripheral blood mononuclear cells, obtained in the third trimester of pregnancy. The CDR3: CASSEAGSSYNSPLHF. In nucleotides, the CDR3 is TGTGCCAGCAGTGAAGCGGGGAGCTCCTATAATTCACCCCTCCACTTT.